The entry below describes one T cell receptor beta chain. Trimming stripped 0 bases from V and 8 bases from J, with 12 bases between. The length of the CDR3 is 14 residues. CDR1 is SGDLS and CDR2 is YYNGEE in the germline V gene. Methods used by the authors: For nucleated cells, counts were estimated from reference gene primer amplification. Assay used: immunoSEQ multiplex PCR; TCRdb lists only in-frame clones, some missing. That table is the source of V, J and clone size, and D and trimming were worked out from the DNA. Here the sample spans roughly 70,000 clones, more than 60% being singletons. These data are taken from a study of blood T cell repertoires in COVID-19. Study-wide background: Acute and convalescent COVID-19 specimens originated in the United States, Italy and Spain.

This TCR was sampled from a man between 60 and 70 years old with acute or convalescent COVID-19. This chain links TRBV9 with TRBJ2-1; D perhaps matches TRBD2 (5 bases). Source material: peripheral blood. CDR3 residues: CASSVGVGGDEQFF. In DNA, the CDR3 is TGTGCCAGCAGCGTAGGGGTCGGAGGCGATGAGCAGTTCTTC.